The T cell receptor (beta chain) described here comes from a study of T cell changes during pregnancy in multiple sclerosis. V shed 5 bases, J shed 10 bases, and the junction held 14 bases outside the gene matches. Per the germline V gene, CDR1 is MNHEY and CDR2 is SMNVEV (reference sequence). The CDR3 has 16 amino acids. Sequencing was performed with immunoSEQ multiplex PCR; in TCRdb, only in-frame clones are kept and a portion is missing. The sample records more than 90,000 clones, 80% to 95% being singletons. The material was peripheral blood, obtained in the first trimester of pregnancy. This rearrangement joins TRBV27 to TRBJ2-4; 10 positions agree with TRBD2. The receptor comes from a female donor with multiple sclerosis, enrolled in a pregnancy study. The CDR3 DNA follows: TGTGCCAGCAGTAGCCAGCGGGAGGGCCTAGGGGGAATTCAGTACTTC. Encoded protein: CASSSQREGLGGIQYF.